These T cell receptor beta chains were read from a single sample in a study of PD-L1 blockade in urothelial cancer. Here immunoSEQ multiplex PCR was the method, and the copy in TCRdb shows in-frame clones only, minus some. The sample shows about 72,000 clones, 84% of them seen only once. Specimen: PBMCs, collected around atezolizumab (anti-PD-L1) treatment. Receptors originate from a man aged 65 to 85 with urothelial cancer. Both conserved end residues are part of each CDR3. The D gene is left open where the match is weak. Only some rows state a clone size, as once, few, many or a class for expanded clones.

size: .; D: TRBD2; V: TRBV11-2; J: TRBJ2-7; CDR3: CASSLEATSGRYLYF; DNA: TGTGCCAGCAGCTTAGAAGCGACTAGCGGGAGATATCTGTACTTC
size: once; D: TRBD2; V: TRBV5-4; J: TRBJ2-7; CDR3: CASSYSGTKAYEQYF; DNA: TGTGCCAGCAGCTACTCCGGGACTAAGGCCTACGAGCAGTACTTC
size: .; D: TRBD2; V: TRBV7-9; J: TRBJ2-3; CDR3: CASSPSGASTDTQYF; DNA: TGTGCCAGCAGCCCTAGCGGAGCAAGCACAGATACGCAGTATTTT
size: .; D: .; V: TRBV7-9; J: TRBJ2-7; CDR3: CASSLLPGEQYF; DNA: TGTGCCAGCAGCTTATTACCGGGCGAGCAGTACTTC
size: .; D: TRBD1; V: TRBV6-1; J: TRBJ1-2; CDR3: CASSGLPGQGARGYTF; DNA: TGTGCCAGCAGTGGGTTACCGGGACAGGGGGCGAGAGGCTACACCTTC
size: .; D: .; V: TRBV12-2; J: TRBJ2-1; CDR3: CGGPCEHNEQFF; DNA: TGCGGAGGCCCATGCGAACACAATGAGCAGTTCTTC
size: .; D: TRBD1; V: TRBV19; J: TRBJ2-1; CDR3: CASLKAGTVYNEQFF; DNA: TGTGCCAGCCTAAAAGCCGGGACAGTCTACAATGAGCAGTTCTTC
size: .; D: TRBD2; V: TRBV5-1; J: TRBJ2-7; CDR3: CASSVGLAGDEQYF; DNA: TGCGCCAGCAGCGTGGGACTAGCGGGAGACGAGCAGTACTTC
size: once; D: .; V: TRBV28; J: TRBJ2-1; CDR3: CASSYPFRNEQFF; DNA: TGTGCCAGCAGTTACCCATTCAGGAATGAGCAGTTCTTC
size: once; D: .; V: TRBV6-5; J: TRBJ2-3; CDR3: CASSPRTAGTDTQYF; DNA: TGTGCCAGCAGTCCCCGGACAGCCGGCACAGATACGCAGTATTTT
size: .; D: TRBD2; V: TRBV5-1; J: TRBJ2-1; CDR3: CASSLKLAGNEQFF; DNA: TGCGCCAGCAGCTTGAAGCTAGCGGGAAATGAGCAGTTCTTC
size: .; D: TRBD2; V: TRBV28; J: TRBJ2-7; CDR3: CASSPSGLAGLEQYF; DNA: TGTGCCAGCAGTCCATCCGGACTAGCAGGGCTCGAGCAGTACTTC
size: .; D: TRBD1; V: TRBV28; J: TRBJ2-6; CDR3: CASSTRGPGANVLTF; DNA: TGTGCCAGCAGCACCAGGGGGCCCGGGGCCAACGTCCTGACTTTC
size: .; D: TRBD2; V: TRBV5-1; J: TRBJ2-1; CDR3: CASSPGTRARNEQFF; DNA: TGCGCCAGCAGCCCCGGGACTAGGGCTAGGAATGAGCAGTTCTTC
size: .; D: TRBD1; V: TRBV28; J: TRBJ1-5; CDR3: CATSLYVGTGIQPQHF; DNA: TGTGCCACCTCTCTTTATGTCGGGACAGGGATTCAGCCCCAGCATTTT
size: .; D: TRBD1; V: TRBV5-1; J: TRBJ2-3; CDR3: CASSLGQGNTQYF; DNA: TGCGCCAGCAGCTTGGGACAGGGGAATACGCAGTATTTT
size: few; D: .; V: TRBV5-1; J: TRBJ2-2; CDR3: CASGQLNTGELFF; DNA: TGCGCCAGCGGACAGCTGAACACCGGGGAGCTGTTTTTT
size: .; D: TRBD1; V: TRBV6-5; J: TRBJ2-7; CDR3: CASLLRDSLYEQYF; DNA: TGTGCCAGCCTCCTCCGGGACAGCCTTTACGAGCAGTACTTC
size: .; D: .; V: TRBV28; J: TRBJ1-5; CDR3: CASSLLATTRSKPQHF; DNA: TGTGCCAGCAGTTTATTGGCCACTACCCGATCAAAGCCCCAGCATTTT
size: once; D: .; V: TRBV19; J: TRBJ2-1; CDR3: CASSLHRDFYNEQFF; DNA: TGTGCCAGTAGTCTTCACCGGGACTTCTACAATGAGCAGTTCTTC
size: .; D: TRBD2; V: TRBV10-1; J: TRBJ2-1; CDR3: CASSELARNEQFF; DNA: TGCGCCAGCAGTGAACTAGCGCGCAATGAGCAGTTCTTC
size: .; D: .; V: TRBV7-7; J: TRBJ2-3; CDR3: CASSPITSTDTQYF; DNA: TGTGCCAGCAGCCCGATTACTAGCACAGATACGCAGTATTTT
size: .; D: TRBD1; V: TRBV28; J: TRBJ2-7; CDR3: CASTGQGLYEQYF; DNA: TGTGCCAGCACGGGACAGGGTCTGTACGAGCAGTACTTC
size: .; D: .; V: TRBV19; J: TRBJ1-5; CDR3: CASSIAPGWSRSNQPQHF; DNA: TGTGCCAGTAGTATAGCCCCGGGATGGTCAAGGTCCAATCAGCCCCAGCATTTT
size: .; D: TRBD1; V: TRBV4-1; J: TRBJ1-2; CDR3: CASSQVKAGGDYGYTF; DNA: TGCGCCAGCAGCCAAGTTAAGGCAGGGGGAGACTATGGCTACACCTTC
size: .; D: .; V: TRBV5-4; J: TRBJ2-1; CDR3: CASSSPYERSSRNEQFF; DNA: TGTGCCAGCAGCTCGCCGTATGAGCGGTCCTCTAGGAATGAGCAGTTCTTC
size: .; D: TRBD2; V: TRBV12-5; J: TRBJ2-1; CDR3: CASGSLRELAGPSSYNEQFF; DNA: TGTGCTAGTGGTTCCCTCCGTGAACTAGCGGGACCTAGCTCCTACAATGAGCAGTTCTTC
size: few; D: .; V: TRBV4-2; J: TRBJ1-1; CDR3: CASSQVGGNTEAFF; DNA: TGTGCCAGCAGCCAAGTCGGAGGGAACACTGAAGCTTTCTTT
size: .; D: TRBD1; V: TRBV6-5; J: TRBJ2-1; CDR3: CASRGTGGAYNEQFF; DNA: TGTGCCAGCAGAGGGACAGGGGGAGCCTACAATGAGCAGTTCTTC
size: .; D: .; V: TRBV28; J: TRBJ1-5; CDR3: CASRGGDWGPQHF; DNA: TGTGCCAGCAGGGGGGGGGATTGGGGGCCCCAGCATTTT
size: .; D: .; V: TRBV4-1; J: TRBJ2-7; CDR3: CASSPRDNYEQYF; DNA: TGCGCCAGCAGCCCGAGAGACAACTACGAGCAGTACTTC
size: .; D: .; V: TRBV10-3; J: TRBJ2-7; CDR3: CAIRPQIGPYEQYF; DNA: TGTGCCATCAGGCCCCAGATTGGCCCCTACGAGCAGTACTTC
size: few; D: TRBD1; V: TRBV28; J: TRBJ2-3; CDR3: CASRKKEWDRAGDTQYF; DNA: TGTGCCAGCAGAAAGAAGGAGTGGGACAGGGCGGGGGATACGCAGTATTTT
size: once; D: TRBD1; V: TRBV5-1; J: TRBJ1-1; CDR3: CASSLGWGQGARKTEAFF; DNA: TGCGCCAGCAGCTTGGGATGGGGGCAGGGGGCGCGGAAGACTGAAGCTTTCTTT
size: .; D: .; V: TRBV5-1; J: TRBJ2-3; CDR3: CASSLASGASDTQYF; DNA: TGCGCCAGCAGCTTGGCTTCGGGAGCATCAGATACGCAGTATTTT
size: once; D: TRBD2; V: TRBV5-1; J: TRBJ2-3; CDR3: CASRLAGVTDTQYF; DNA: TGCGCCAGCAGGCTAGCGGGAGTGACAGATACGCAGTATTTT
size: once; D: .; V: TRBV9; J: TRBJ1-1; CDR3: CASSVEGAAGTEAFF; DNA: TGTGCCAGCAGCGTAGAAGGTGCGGCGGGTACTGAAGCTTTCTTT
size: .; D: .; V: TRBV19; J: TRBJ2-7; CDR3: CASSNPRGMQYF; DNA: TGTGCCAGTAGTAACCCTCGGGGGATGCAGTACTTC
size: .; D: TRBD1; V: TRBV7-2; J: TRBJ2-7; CDR3: CASSPRTGDDEQYF; DNA: TGTGCCAGCAGTCCGAGGACAGGGGACGACGAGCAGTACTTC
size: .; D: TRBD2; V: TRBV19; J: TRBJ2-1; CDR3: CASSRELAGVNEQFF; DNA: TGTGCCAGTAGTAGGGAACTAGCGGGAGTCAATGAGCAGTTCTTC
size: .; D: TRBD2; V: TRBV18; J: TRBJ2-5; CDR3: CASSSTSGSNQETQYF; DNA: TGTGCCAGCTCATCAACTAGCGGGAGTAACCAAGAGACCCAGTACTTC
size: .; D: TRBD2; V: TRBV6-1; J: TRBJ2-1; CDR3: CASTYSGSSYNEQFF; DNA: TGTGCCAGCACTTATAGCGGGAGCTCCTACAATGAGCAGTTCTTC
size: few; D: .; V: TRBV6-5; J: TRBJ1-1; CDR3: CASSYSDGAGTEAFF; DNA: TGTGCCAGCAGTTACTCGGACGGAGCGGGCACTGAAGCTTTCTTT
size: .; D: TRBD2; V: TRBV7-3; J: TRBJ2-1; CDR3: CASSLAGGPYNEQFF; DNA: TGTGCCAGCAGTTTAGCGGGAGGGCCCTACAATGAGCAGTTCTTC
size: .; D: .; V: TRBV5-4; J: TRBJ2-1; CDR3: CASSLGTRGLYNEQFF; DNA: TGTGCCAGCAGCTTGGGAACCAGGGGACTATACAATGAGCAGTTCTTC
size: .; D: TRBD2; V: TRBV7-9; J: TRBJ2-5; CDR3: CASSLAWGGTETQYF; DNA: TGTGCCAGCAGCTTAGCTTGGGGGGGGACTGAGACCCAGTACTTC
size: .; D: TRBD1; V: TRBV11-2; J: TRBJ1-2; CDR3: CASNQEEGALGYTF; DNA: TGTGCCAGCAACCAAGAAGAGGGGGCGCTTGGCTACACCTTC
size: .; D: .; V: TRBV7-9; J: TRBJ1-5; CDR3: CASSLDGYQPQHF; DNA: TGTGCCAGCAGCTTAGACGGTTATCAGCCCCAGCATTTT
size: .; D: TRBD1; V: TRBV4-1; J: TRBJ1-4; CDR3: CASSQSGTGVASTNEKLFF; DNA: TGCGCCAGCAGCCAATCCGGGACAGGGGTCGCTTCAACTAATGAAAAACTGTTTTTT